The clone carrying this TCR beta chain was recorded a few times. No antigen is known for it. The CDR3 spans 14 residues. The V and J ends lost 4 bases and 1 base, in that order; junction bases with no gene match: 4. Germline V gene lookup returns CDR1 SGHDT and CDR2 YYEEEE. TCRdb's copy holds only in-frame clones and misses some; the assay was immunoSEQ multiplex PCR. Among roughly 56,000 clones listed, about three quarters were seen once. Noted time point: week 47, end of study. The vaccine gave 300 ug of a 20-mer mutant IDH1 peptide subcutaneously per dose. New WHO grade 3 or 4 IDH1-mutant, ATRX-lost astrocytomas were present in all donors. The data were taken from a study of a mutant IDH1 vaccine in newly diagnosed glioma. Overall study context: The sex distribution of treated patients was about 60% male and about 40% female, with a mean age of roughly 40 years.

This clonotype was sampled from a woman aged 40 to 50 with glioma. Some clones in this sample may be carry-over from other donors' samples. The gene calls are TRBV5-6 and TRBJ1-1, with 7 bases fitting TRBD1. The sequenced sample was PBMCs, obtained from a glioma patient whose treatment included an IDH1 peptide vaccine. CDR3 in DNA: TGTGCCAGCAGCAGGACAGGTTGGAACACTGAAGCTTTCTTT. Protein product: CASSRTGWNTEAFF.